Below, 11 T cell receptor beta chains from the same sample are listed, as sequenced in a study of T cells in Graves' hyperthyroidism and ophthalmopathy. Template material for amplifying TCR beta CDR3 regions consisted of RNA transcripts. The HTBI primer set was used in a first-round RT-PCR of the TCR CDR3. TCRdb fed the multiplex PCR reads into MiXCR, producing one record per CDR3 protein. Of about 570,000 distinct CDR3 sequences listed, 46% are singletons. What was sequenced was peripheral blood or thyroid tissue (not recorded which). The source of these receptors is an adult woman with Graves' disease, either hyperthyroidism or ophthalmopathy (not recorded which).

The rearrangement links TRBV3-1 to TRBJ2-7; 8 bases are shared with TRBD2. Germline assignment: CDR1 LGHDT and CDR2 YNNKEL (reference sequence). The CDR3 spans 15 residues. V lost 0 bases to trimming and J lost 3 bases; unmatched junction nucleotides: 4. The CDR3 region is CASSQEASGYYEQYF. CDR3 DNA sequence: TGTGCCAGCAGCCAAGAGGCTAGCGGGTACTACGAGCAGTACTTC.

The gene calls are TRBV7-2 and TRBJ2-7; 7 bases fit TRBD2. J lost 6 bases, V lost 4 bases, and 15 bases had no gene match. CDR1 and CDR2 from the germline V gene are SGHTA and FQGNSA. The CDR3 runs 16 residues. The CDR3 nucleotides read TGTGCCAGCAGCTACCAATCGTCGGGGGGACGGGGCGAGCAGTACTTC. Translated: CASSYQSSGGRGEQYF.

The chain employs TRBV5-1 and TRBJ2-5; 8 bases agree with TRBD1. Germline CDR1 SGHRS, CDR2 YFSETQ. The CDR3 is made up of 15 amino acids. The junction had 4 bases not matched to a gene; V was cut back by 2 bases and J by 1 base. In nucleotides, the CDR3 is TGCGCCAGCAGCTTTCGACAGGGGCGCCAAGAGACCCAGTACTTC. Residues: CASSFRQGRQETQYF.

J is TRBJ1-3 and V is TRBV3-1; D remains unclear. V was cut by 2 bases and J by 0 bases, with 5 bases left in between. Germline V gene data show CDR1 as LGHDT and CDR2 as YNNKEL (reference sequence). The CDR3 extends over 14 amino acids. CDR3: CASSQQSSGNTIYF. The CDR3 bases are TGTGCCAGCAGCCAACAGAGCTCTGGAAACACCATATATTTT.

V and J are TRBV6-1 and TRBJ2-1, with 11 bases lining up with TRBD1. The V gene end was trimmed by 4 bases and the J gene end by 9 bases; junction bases not matched to a gene: 5. The CDR3 consists of 14 residues. CDR1 is MNHNS and CDR2 is SASEGT in the germline V gene. The CDR3 nucleotides are TGTGCCAGCAGTGGGGGACAGGGGGAACTTGAGCAGTTCTTC. As protein: CASSGGQGELEQFF.

This clonotype appeared a few times. The chain joins TRBV27 to TRBJ1-5, with D possibly TRBD1 on 5 matching bases. The CDR3 totals 14 residues. Germline assignment: CDR1 MNHEY and CDR2 SMNVEV (reference sequence). V was pared by 2 bases and J by 7 bases, with 12 bases between. CDR3 protein: CASSLQGSWQPQHF. CDR3 coding DNA: TGTGCCAGCAGTTTACAGGGATCGTGGCAGCCCCAGCATTTT.

In its sample, this clonotype was seen many times. The chain carries TRBV5-1 and TRBJ1-1; D may be TRBD1 (5 bases). Germline V gene lookup returns CDR1 SGHRS and CDR2 YFSETQ. CDR3 length: 14 amino acids. Trimming removed 6 bases at V and 1 base at J, with 13 bases between. The CDR3 bases are TGCGCCAGCACAAAGGCTAGGGGGAACACTGAAGCTTTCTTT. Residues: CASTKARGNTEAFF.

The chain links TRBV6-6 to TRBJ2-1; 11 bases match TRBD2. V lost 2 bases, J lost 12 bases, and 3 bases stayed unmatched. Per germline, CDR1 MNHNY and CDR2 SVGAGI (reference sequence). The CDR3 is 13 amino acids. CDR3 in DNA: TGTGCCAGCAGTTACGGGACTAGCGGTTCGCAGTTCTTC. Protein product: CASSYGTSGSQFF.

This clonotype was seen at least ten times. J is TRBJ1-3 and V is TRBV20-1; D is undetermined. Germline CDR1 and CDR2: DFQATT and SNEGSKA (reference sequence). CDR3 length: 16 residues. V gave up 2 bases and J gave up 1 base, with 15 bases separating them. The CDR3 sequence: CSARRVGMTSGNTIYF. CDR3 in DNA: TGCAGTGCTAGAAGGGTGGGGATGACATCTGGAAACACCATATATTTT.

The CDR3 reads CAISLQGGETQYF. The CDR3 coding sequence is TGTGCCATCAGCCTACAGGGCGGGGAGACCCAGTACTTC. V gene TRBV10-3 combines with J gene TRBJ2-5, with D maybe TRBD1 (6 bases). V lost 6 bases and J lost 5, with 13 bases in between. Germline V gene lookup returns CDR1 ENHRY and CDR2 SYGVKD. The CDR3 loop spans 13 amino acids.

The V and J genes are TRBV2 and TRBJ1-6; D is ambiguous. This CDR3 is built from 12 residues. Germline V gene sequence: CDR1 SNHLY, CDR2 FYNNEI. V shed 4 bases and J shed 5 bases, with 3 bases lying between them. The CDR3 spells CASSGDNSPLHF. CDR3 nucleotide sequence: TGTGCCAGCAGTGGAGATAATTCACCCCTCCACTTT.